The 18 T cell receptor beta chains given below trace back to one sample, sequenced in a study of T-cell reconstitution after alpha-beta-depleted transplantation in children. A library of TCRbeta sequences, prepared with unique molecular identifiers, was generated. Each CDR3 protein is one row after TCRdb ran MiXCR on the PCR reads. There are hundreds of thousands of distinct CDR3 sequences in the sample; approximately 8% occur only once, and under 40% lies in the top ten. Material: PBMCs, mostly from graft donor cells, obtained 360 days after TCRalphabeta/CD19-depleted stem cell transplant. These receptors all stem from a male patient between 2 and 10 years old who had a stem cell transplant for acute myeloid leukemia, so the T cells may come from the graft donor.

The V gene is TRBV5-5, the J gene TRBJ2-3, with D perhaps TRBD1 or TRBD2 (5 bases each). CDR1 is SGHKS, CDR2 YYEKEE, per germline (reference sequence). The ends were cut back, 2 bases at V and 3 bases at J, with 13 bases in the middle. The CDR3 is 15 residues long. CDR3 DNA sequence: TGTGCCAGCAGCTTTCGAGGGGCCAGGACAGATACGCAGTATTTT. Its translation is CASSFRGARTDTQYF.

This clonotype turned up a few times. The rearrangement links TRBV12-3 or TRBV12-4 to TRBJ1-6; 8 bases match TRBD1. Trimming removed 5 bases from V and 10 bases from J; junction bases left unmatched: 7. This CDR3 region has 14 residues. CDR3 residues: CASSSTGGRSPLHF. CDR3 in DNA: TGTGCCAGCAGTAGTACAGGGGGGAGGTCACCCCTCCACTTT.

This clonotype was recorded many times. The rearrangement links TRBV20-1 to TRBJ1-5, with D hard to call. CDR3 size: 15 residues. V shed 0 bases and J shed 3 bases, with 12 bases lying between them. CDR1 DFQATT and CDR2 SNEGSKA come from the germline V gene (reference sequence). CDR3 DNA sequence: TGCAGTGCTAGAGATTTTGGCAGGCTCAATCAGCCCCAGCATTTT. This codes for CSARDFGRLNQPQHF.

This clonotype was counted a few times. CDR3 protein: CASSLRETYGYTF. The CDR3 DNA reads TGTGCCAGCAGTTTGAGGGAGACCTATGGCTACACCTTC. V gene TRBV12-3 or TRBV12-4 combines with J gene TRBJ1-2, with D unresolved. V lost 3 bases and J lost 4, with 9 bases in between. This CDR3 comprises 13 residues.

This clonotype was seen ten or more times. This chain joins TRBV10-3 and TRBJ2-2; D is unclear. V was pared by 6 bases and J by 0 bases, with 2 bases between. CDR1 is ENHRY, CDR2 SYGVKD, per germline. CDR3 length: 12 amino acids. This CDR3 reads CAIRPNTGELFF. CDR3 DNA sequence: TGTGCCATCAGGCCGAACACCGGGGAGCTGTTTTTT.

The J gene is TRBJ1-2, the V gene TRBV20-1; TRBD1 is a possible D gene (6 bases). Trimming pared 6 bases from V and 6 bases from J, leaving 14 bases between. CDR3 length equals 12 residues. Germline lookup yields CDR1 DFQATT and CDR2 SNEGSKA (reference sequence). This CDR3 is CSAQNRVNGYTF. The CDR3 DNA reads TGCAGTGCCCAAAACAGGGTGAATGGCTACACCTTC.

This clonotype was observed a few times. The chain couples TRBV18 to TRBJ1-6; no clear D. The CDR3 spans 16 residues. The V end was cut by 4 bases, the J end by 12 bases, with 22 bases between. CDR1 is KGHSH, CDR2 LQKENI, per germline. The CDR3: CASSLSHFAIGGPLHF. The CDR3 bases are TGTGCCAGCTCACTATCCCATTTCGCCATAGGCGGACCCCTCCACTTT.

This clonotype showed up just a few times. Mismatch with germline at one junction end may stem from a read error. This chain joins TRBV20-1 and TRBJ2-5; D is possibly TRBD2 (5 bases). Per the germline V gene, CDR1 is DFQATT and CDR2 is SNEGSKA (reference sequence). This CDR3 is built from 13 residues. The CDR3 is CSATGNPGKTQYF. CDR3 nucleotide sequence: TGCAGTGCAACCGGGAACCCAGGAAAGACCCAGTACTTT.

The CDR3 sequence is CASSDHEGRFSGANVLTF. CDR3 sequence (DNA): TGTGCCAGCAGCGACCACGAGGGGCGTTTTTCTGGGGCCAACGTCCTGACTTTC. The chain recombines TRBV9 with TRBJ2-6; tentatively, D is TRBD1 or TRBD2 (5 bases each). Trimming pared 3 bases from V and 1 base from J, leaving 17 bases between. Looked up from germline, CDR1 is SGDLS and CDR2 is YYNGEE. The CDR3 is made up of 18 amino acids.

This clonotype was detected a few times. The genes are TRBV5-1 and TRBJ2-7, with 9 positions matching TRBD1. Trimming cost V 4 bases and J 2 bases; bases outside gene matches: 7. In germline, CDR1 is SGHRS, CDR2 YFSETQ. The CDR3 totals 15 residues. The CDR3, as DNA: TGCGCCAGCAGCCCGTGGGACAGGGCTACCTACGAGCAGTACTTC. Encoded protein: CASSPWDRATYEQYF.

This clonotype showed up just a few times. This chain connects TRBV7-9 to TRBJ2-1; D is possibly TRBD1 or TRBD2 (6 bases each). The CDR3 is 15 amino acids. The ends were cut back, 5 bases at V and 1 base at J, with 12 bases in the middle. CDR1 and CDR2 from the germline V gene are SEHNR and FQNEAQ (reference sequence). CDR3 in DNA: TGTGCCAGCAGCAAAGGGGGGCTTTCCTACAATGAGCAGTTCTTC. Amino acid sequence: CASSKGGLSYNEQFF. The whole variable domain, remainder taken from reference TRBV7-9 and TRBJ2-1, is DTGVSQNPRHKITKRGQNVTFRCDPISEHNRLYWYRQTLGQGPEFLTYFQNEAQLEKSRLLSDRFSAERPKGSFSTLEIQRTEQGDSAMYLCASSKGGLSYNEQFFGPGTRLTVL.

This clonotype was recorded a few times. The CDR3 loop is CASSQSSGARDTQYF. The CDR3 DNA reads TGTGCCAGCAGTCAGAGCTCGGGGGCGCGGGATACGCAGTATTTT. The V call is TRBV28, the J call TRBJ2-3; the D gene could be TRBD1 or TRBD2 (6 bases each). The V gene lost 5 bases and the J gene lost 6 bases, with 18 bases spanning the gap. Germline CDR1 MDHEN, CDR2 SYDVKM. The CDR3 is 15 residues long.

This rearrangement joins TRBV5-1 to TRBJ2-5, with 7 bases aligning to TRBD2. There are 15 residues in the CDR3. Germline loops: CDR1 SGHRS, CDR2 YFSETQ. V trimming: 0 bases; J trimming: 2 bases; junction bases outside the gene matches: 4. CDR3 DNA: TGCGCCAGCAGCTTGGGCCTAGCGGTGCAAGAGACCCAGTACTTC. It specifies CASSLGLAVQETQYF.

This clonotype was found a few times. The chain carries TRBV7-2 and TRBJ2-7; D possibly uses TRBD1 or TRBD2 (5 bases each). CDR1 is SGHTA, CDR2 FQGNSA, per germline. V was clipped by 4 bases and J by 3 bases, with 10 bases between them. CDR3 length: 13 residues. CDR3 in DNA: TGTGCCAGCAGCTCGGGACGTTACTACGAGCAGTACGTC. It is translated as CASSSGRYYEQYV.

This clonotype was counted a single time. A much larger clone is a single base away; this may be a read error. V usage is TRBV25-1 and J usage is TRBJ1-2; 9 positions agree with TRBD1. The germline V gene has CDR1 MGHDK and CDR2 SYGVNS. The CDR3 is made up of 14 amino acids. The CDR3 loop reads CASSGYRGLNGYAF. The CDR3 DNA sequence: TGTGCCAGCAGTGGCTACAGGGGGCTTAATGGCTACGCCTTC.

This clonotype showed up just a few times. This chain joins TRBV20-1 and TRBJ2-3; tentative D call: TRBD1 (6 bases). Germline assignment: CDR1 DFQATT and CDR2 SNEGSKA (reference sequence). Trimming cost V 1 base and J 0 bases, with 8 bases left between them. The CDR3 is made up of 14 amino acids. The CDR3, as DNA: TGCAGTGCTAGAGGTGACAGGAGCACAGATACGCAGTATTTT. Translation gives CSARGDRSTDTQYF.

This clonotype was picked up a small number of times. This sequence joins TRBV12-5 and TRBJ1-1; D is uncertain. Germline CDR1 and CDR2: LGHNT and FRNRAP. CDR3 length: 15 residues. The V gene lost 1 base and the J gene lost 2 bases, with 11 bases spanning the gap. The CDR3 nucleotides are TGTGCTAGTGGTTTGGACCGCATGGGAAACACTGAAGCTTTCTTT. As protein: CASGLDRMGNTEAFF.

This chain uses TRBV12-3 or TRBV12-4 with TRBJ2-2; D might be TRBD1 (6 bases). Between the trimmed V and J ends, which lost 6 bases and 3 bases, there was a span of 23 bases. The CDR3 runs to 18 residues. The CDR3 loop reads CASSLPDLGAGDTGELFF. In nucleotides, the CDR3 is TGTGCCAGCAGCCTCCCCGACTTGGGGGCCGGGGACACCGGGGAGCTGTTTTTT.